The 24 T cell receptor beta chains presented below share a single source sample, sequenced in a study of cytomegalovirus exposure and HLA in healthy donors. Primers included in the PCR were 60 Vbeta and 13 Jbeta primers. Produced via immunoSEQ multiplex PCR; TCRdb's table is partial and in-frame only. The data contain approximately 100,000 clones, almost 80% of them singletons. Sample: PBMCs. The receptors were gathered from a man in his fifties in good health and CMV-seropositive.

The chain uses TRBV2 and TRBJ1-5; no clear D. The V end was cut by 2 bases, the J end by 3 bases, with 11 bases between. The CDR3 has 15 residues. Germline CDR1 and CDR2: SNHLY and FYNNEI. The DNA of the CDR3 is TGTGCCAGCAGTGAACTCGCGGGAAACAATCAGCCCCAGCATTTT. Translated, it gives CASSELAGNNQPQHF.

This sequence joins TRBV28 and TRBJ2-7, with D tentatively TRBD2 (5 bases). Trimming stripped 1 base from V and 2 bases from J, with 6 bases between. This CDR3 has 13 amino acids. Germline CDR1 and CDR2: MDHEN and SYDVKM. The CDR3 sequence is CASSLSSTYEQYF. CDR3 coding DNA: TGTGCCAGCAGTTTATCTAGCACCTACGAGCAGTACTTC. Complete variable domain (other parts from reference TRBV28 and TRBJ2-7): DVKVTQSSRYLVKRTGEKVFLECVQDMDHENMFWYRQDPGLGLRLIYFSYDVKMKEKGDIPEGYSVSREKKERFSLILESASTNQTSMYLCASSLSSTYEQYFGPGTRLTVT.

V usage is TRBV7-9 and J usage is TRBJ2-7, with 9 bases lining up with TRBD1. The J segment lost 0 bases and the V segment lost 4 bases, leaving 13 bases of the junction unmatched. Germline CDR1 is SEHNR and CDR2 is FQNEAQ (reference sequence). The length of the CDR3 is 18 residues. This CDR3 is CASSSRDRESTSSYEQYF. CDR3 coding DNA: TGTGCCAGCAGCTCCCGGGACAGGGAAAGTACTAGCTCCTACGAGCAGTACTTC.

V usage is TRBV5-1 and J usage is TRBJ2-1, with D possibly matching TRBD1 (5 bases). V lost 4 bases to trimming and J lost 2 bases, with 7 bases between them. Germline CDR1 and CDR2: SGHRS and YFSETQ. The CDR3 has 13 amino acids. CDR3 nucleotides: TGCGCCAGCAGCCCAGGGACCTACAATGAGCAGTTCTTC. Amino acids: CASSPGTYNEQFF.

The chain has TRBV15 and TRBJ1-4, with 7 bases aligning to TRBD1. This CDR3 comprises 15 residues. V was pared by 2 bases and J by 8 bases, with 8 bases of the junction left unmatched. Germline lookup yields CDR1 LNHNV and CDR2 YYDKDF (reference sequence). This CDR3 reads CATSRYTGVGEKLFF. CDR3 coding DNA: TGTGCCACCAGCAGATACACAGGGGTGGGCGAAAAACTGTTTTTT.

The gene calls are TRBV6-1 and TRBJ2-7; TRBD2 might be the D (5 bases). CDR3 length equals 11 residues. V gave up 6 bases and J gave up 7 bases, with 10 bases separating them. Germline assignment: CDR1 MNHNS and CDR2 SASEGT. CDR3 loop: CASRRVYEQYF. The CDR3 DNA is TGTGCCAGCAGGAGGGTTTATGAGCAGTACTTC.

The CDR3 sequence: CASSRKGQVLSGANVLTF. The CDR3 coding sequence is TGTGCCAGCAGCCGGAAGGGACAGGTCCTTTCTGGGGCCAACGTCCTGACTTTC. The V call is TRBV7-9, the J call TRBJ2-6; 8 bases agree with TRBD1. This CDR3 is 18 amino acids long. V shed 5 bases and J 1 base; nucleotides not matched to a gene: 10. Germline-derived CDR1 and CDR2 are SEHNR and FQNEAQ (reference sequence).

The gene calls are TRBV7-2 and TRBJ2-3; D ambiguous. There are 14 residues in the CDR3. CDR1 and CDR2 (germline): SGHTA, FQGNSA. Trimming took 4 bases from V and 2 from J, leaving 10 bases between them. The CDR3 here is CASSSGFYTDTQYF. Written as DNA, the CDR3 is TGTGCCAGCAGCTCCGGGTTCTACACAGATACGCAGTATTTT.

In nucleotides, the CDR3 is TGTGCCAGCAGCTCGGGACAGAGAACTTACAATGAGCAGTTCTTC. Translating it yields CASSSGQRTYNEQFF. The V and J genes are TRBV5-4 and TRBJ2-1; 7 positions match TRBD1. The CDR3 sequence is 15 residues long. From germline, CDR1 is SGHNT and CDR2 YYREEE (reference sequence). V lost 3 bases to trimming and J lost 4 bases; unmatched junction nucleotides: 7.

The CDR3 loop is CASNEAAYEQYF. Written as DNA, the CDR3 is TGTGCCAGCAATGAGGCGGCTTACGAGCAGTACTTC. The gene calls are TRBV2 and TRBJ2-7; D is unresolved. In germline, CDR1 is SNHLY, CDR2 FYNNEI. The CDR3 loop spans 12 amino acids. Trimming shortened V by 7 bases and J by 4 bases, and 11 bases separated the two germline ends.

The V and J genes are TRBV27 and TRBJ2-2; TRBD2 aligns across 7 bases. V shed 1 base and J 7 bases; nucleotides not matched to a gene: 9. Germline V CDR1 and CDR2: MNHEY, SMNVEV (reference sequence). The CDR3 is 16 amino acids. CDR3: CASSLLDREGFGELFF. The CDR3 coding sequence is TGTGCCAGCAGTTTATTAGATAGGGAGGGTTTCGGGGAGCTGTTTTTT.

This clone rates as medium-sized. This chain links TRBV28 with TRBJ2-2; 7 bases agree with TRBD2. The V segment lost 2 bases and the J segment 3 bases; nucleotides outside the gene matches: 3. Germline CDR1 reads MDHEN; CDR2 reads SYDVKM. This CDR3 comprises 15 residues. CDR3 region: CASSLSGTHTGELFF. The CDR3 DNA reads TGTGCCAGCAGTTTAAGCGGGACCCACACCGGGGAGCTGTTTTTT.

The J gene is TRBJ1-4, the V gene TRBV28, with 12 bases matching TRBD1. V gave up 6 bases and J gave up 6 bases; unmatched junction bases: 8. Germline V CDR1 and CDR2: MDHEN, SYDVKM. The CDR3 runs to 16 residues. The CDR3 loop is CASSRSRDRGHEKLFF. CDR3 DNA: TGTGCCAGCAGCCGGTCCCGGGACAGGGGGCATGAAAAACTGTTTTTT.

The rearrangement joins TRBV19 to TRBJ2-1, with 7 bases aligning to TRBD2. V lost 5 bases, J lost 2 bases, and 9 bases stayed unmatched. CDR1 and CDR2 from the germline V gene are LNHDA and SQIVND (reference sequence). CDR3 length equals 16 residues. CDR3 loop: CASSRSGTHPYNEQFF. CDR3 bases: TGTGCCAGTAGTCGGAGCGGGACCCATCCCTACAATGAGCAGTTCTTC.

This clone showed up just a few times. The rearrangement links TRBV5-1 to TRBJ2-1, with D perhaps matching TRBD2 (5 bases). This CDR3 has 15 residues. The germline V gene encodes CDR1 SGHRS and CDR2 YFSETQ. Trimming removed 2 bases at V and 6 bases at J, with 15 bases between. The CDR3 sequence is CASSFRFGDFNEQFF. CDR3 DNA: TGCGCCAGCAGCTTCCGGTTCGGGGATTTCAATGAGCAGTTCTTC.

A few counts support this clone. The chain recombines TRBV6-5 with TRBJ2-3; D possibly corresponds to TRBD1 (7 bases). V shed 10 bases and J shed 2 bases, with 16 bases lying between them. CDR1 and CDR2 (germline): MNHEY, SVGAGI. The CDR3 contains 14 residues. The CDR3 nucleotides read TGTGCCACCCGGGCGGGACAGCACACAGATACGCAGTATTTT. It codes for CATRAGQHTDTQYF.

The V and J genes are TRBV6-5 and TRBJ2-1; 12 bases line up with TRBD2. V lost 2 bases, J lost 6 bases, and 2 bases stayed unmatched. CDR1 and CDR2 (germline): MNHEY, SVGAGI. The CDR3 totals 15 residues. In DNA, the CDR3 is TGTGCCAGCAGTTACACGACTAGCGGGAGCAATGAGCAGTTCTTC. Translated: CASSYTTSGSNEQFF.

This clone was counted once. V is TRBV18 and J is TRBJ2-7; 11 bases line up with TRBD2. The CDR3 contains 15 residues. With V trimmed by 3 bases and J by 7 bases, 8 bases remained unmatched. Germline CDR1 KGHSH, CDR2 LQKENI. The CDR3 protein is CASSPVAGGPGEQYF. The CDR3 nucleotides are TGTGCCAGCTCACCGGTAGCGGGAGGGCCCGGAGAGCAGTACTTC.

The chain couples TRBV7-9 to TRBJ1-2; D is perhaps TRBD1 (6 bases). V was cut by 5 bases and J by 2 bases, with 18 bases left in between. CDR3 length equals 16 residues. Germline lookup yields CDR1 SEHNR and CDR2 FQNEAQ (reference sequence). CDR3 DNA: TGTGCCAGCAGCCACCGGACAGAAGCCTACAACTATGGCTACACCTTC. Translated, it gives CASSHRTEAYNYGYTF.

This sequence joins TRBV5-1 and TRBJ2-1; the match to TRBD1 covers 7 bases. J gave up 8 bases and V 4 bases, and 18 bases lay outside the gene matches. CDR3 length: 17 residues. CDR1 SGHRS and CDR2 YFSETQ come from the germline V gene. This CDR3 reads CASSGLTGAVANDEQFF. The CDR3 DNA reads TGCGCCAGCAGCGGATTAACAGGGGCCGTAGCGAACGATGAGCAGTTCTTC.

V usage is TRBV27 and J usage is TRBJ1-1, with TRBD1 identical over 8 bases. In germline, CDR1 is MNHEY, CDR2 SMNVEV (reference sequence). J gave up 1 base and V 6 bases, and 7 bases lay outside the gene matches. The CDR3 consists of 15 residues. The DNA for the CDR3 is TGTGCCAGCAGATCAGGGGGCCGACGGAACACTGAAGCTTTCTTT. This codes for CASRSGGRRNTEAFF.

This chain uses TRBV9 with TRBJ1-5; D is possibly TRBD1 (5 bases). Trimming took 3 bases from V and 4 from J, leaving 14 bases between them. This CDR3 is 15 amino acids long. From germline, CDR1 is SGDLS and CDR2 YYNGEE. Here the CDR3 reads CASSASDGGNQPQHF. The CDR3 DNA follows: TGTGCCAGCAGCGCCTCTGACGGGGGAAATCAGCCCCAGCATTTT.

The rearrangement joins TRBV2 to TRBJ2-7; TRBD2 agrees at 10 bases. Germline V gene sequence: CDR1 SNHLY, CDR2 FYNNEI. The V segment lost 6 bases and the J segment 6 bases; nucleotides outside the gene matches: 11. The CDR3 is made up of 15 amino acids. CDR3 in DNA: TGTGCCAGCAGGGCTATCCTAGCGGGAGCCGGCGAGCAGTACTTC. Its translation: CASRAILAGAGEQYF.

The chain employs TRBV4-3 and TRBJ2-3; TRBD2 is a possible D gene (5 bases). CDR3 length equals 16 residues. Germline CDR1 LGHNA, CDR2 YSLEER. Trimming removed 2 bases from V and 4 bases from J, with 16 bases in between. The CDR3 bases are TGCGCCAGCAGCCAACCGGGATGGGCTGGGGCAGATACGCAGTATTTT. Its protein product is CASSQPGWAGADTQYF.